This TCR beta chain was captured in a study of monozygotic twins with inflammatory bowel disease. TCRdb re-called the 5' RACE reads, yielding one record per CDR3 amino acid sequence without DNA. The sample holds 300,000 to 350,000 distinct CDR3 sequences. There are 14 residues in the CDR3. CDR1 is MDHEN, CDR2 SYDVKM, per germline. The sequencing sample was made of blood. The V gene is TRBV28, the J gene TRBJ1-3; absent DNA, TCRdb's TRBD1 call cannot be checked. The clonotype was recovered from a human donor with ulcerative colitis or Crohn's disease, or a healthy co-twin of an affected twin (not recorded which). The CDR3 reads CASTQGGGGNTIYF.